Below are 4 T cell receptor beta chains sequenced from a single sample in a study of blood T cell repertoires in COVID-19. The data were produced by immunoSEQ multiplex PCR, yet TCRdb's version contains in-frame clones alone and is incomplete. The data contain 150,000 to 200,000 clones, roughly 85% of them singletons. Sequencing was performed on peripheral blood. The receptors were sampled from a human donor with acute or convalescent COVID-19. The donor label of this sample is uncertain.

The CDR3 sequence is CASSLGGRVSENIQYF. CDR3 DNA sequence: TGCGCCAGCAGCTTGGGGGGCAGGGTGAGTGAGAACATTCAGTACTTC. The genes are TRBV5-1 and TRBJ2-4; TRBD1 might be the D (5 bases). V was pared by 0 bases and J by 7 bases, with 17 bases between. CDR1 SGHRS and CDR2 YFSETQ come from the germline V gene. The CDR3 totals 16 residues.

The rearrangement uses TRBV27 and TRBJ1-4; D perhaps matches TRBD1 (6 bases). The CDR3 is made up of 13 amino acids. V gave up 8 bases and J gave up 5 bases, with 12 bases separating them. Germline V gene data show CDR1 as MNHEY and CDR2 as SMNVEV (reference sequence). CDR3 nucleotides: TGTGCCAGCCTTGACAGGCTAAATGAAAAACTGTTTTTT. It codes for CASLDRLNEKLFF.

The rearrangement links TRBV12-3 or TRBV12-4 to TRBJ1-1, with D uncertain. The length of the CDR3 is 12 residues. Deletions cut 6 bases from V and 3 bases from J, with 8 bases between. CDR3 coding DNA: TGTGCCAGCAGCCGGGGTGACACTGAAGCTTTCTTT. Translated, it gives CASSRGDTEAFF.

The J gene is TRBJ1-1, the V gene TRBV6-5; no clear D gene. Germline CDR1 is MNHEY and CDR2 is SVGAGI. The CDR3 runs 14 residues. V was pared by 4 bases and J by 4 bases, with 13 bases between. CDR3 sequence: CASSSRWRSTEAFF. CDR3 coding DNA: TGTGCCAGCAGTTCTAGGTGGCGAAGCACTGAAGCTTTCTTT.